This T cell receptor (beta chain) was sequenced for a study of cytotoxic CD8 clonotypes in ibrutinib-treated CLL. Study context: IGHV unmutated about 17; relapsed/refractory 11; treatment-naive more than 14.

Concerning this clone itself: Its antigen is currently unknown.

General study results and limits: Starting clonality was above that of age-matched healthy donors and tracked circulating CD8+ T-cell counts.

Germline-derived CDR1 and CDR2 are LNHDA and SQIVND (reference sequence). V dropped 1 base and J dropped 2 bases, with 11 bases sitting between them. The CDR3 is made up of 15 amino acids. Some clones are missing from TCRdb's copy, which holds only in-frame ones; the method was immunoSEQ multiplex PCR. This table has approximately 130,000 clones, around 84% appearing once. This TCR derives from a human donor with chronic lymphocytic leukemia. This chain joins TRBV19 and TRBJ2-5, with D possibly called TRBD1 or TRBD2 (5 bases each). The specimen comprised PBMCs, sampled after 24 months of ibrutinib treatment. CDR3 nucleotide sequence: TGTGCCAGTAGTATAGGAGGGGCGCAGCAAGAGACCCAGTACTTC. Protein sequence: CASSIGGAQQETQYF.